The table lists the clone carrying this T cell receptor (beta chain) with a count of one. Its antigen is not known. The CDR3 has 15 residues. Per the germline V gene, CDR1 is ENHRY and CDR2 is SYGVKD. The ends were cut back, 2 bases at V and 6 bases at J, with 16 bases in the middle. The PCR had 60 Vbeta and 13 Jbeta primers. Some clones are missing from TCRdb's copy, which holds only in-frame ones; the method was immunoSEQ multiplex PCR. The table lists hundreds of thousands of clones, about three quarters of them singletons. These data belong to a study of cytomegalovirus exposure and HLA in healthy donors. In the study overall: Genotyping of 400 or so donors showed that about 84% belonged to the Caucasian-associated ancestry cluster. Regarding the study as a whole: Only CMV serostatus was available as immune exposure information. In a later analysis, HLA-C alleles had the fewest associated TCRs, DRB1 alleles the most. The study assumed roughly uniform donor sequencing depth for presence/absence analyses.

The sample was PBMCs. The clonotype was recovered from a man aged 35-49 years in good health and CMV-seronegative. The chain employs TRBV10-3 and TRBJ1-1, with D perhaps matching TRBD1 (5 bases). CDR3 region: CAISEMPGRGSEAFF. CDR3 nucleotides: TGTGCCATCAGTGAGATGCCAGGCCGGGGGTCTGAAGCTTTCTTT.